This T cell receptor (beta chain) was identified during a study of cytomegalovirus exposure and HLA in healthy donors. Study conclusions and caveats: Later on, an analysis showed TCR association rates differing by HLA locus, with DRB1 the most and HLA-C the fewest. In a later analysis, a missense DCLRE1C variant was linked to TCR beta V- and J-gene trimming. Researchers reported from a later analysis that most CMV-associated TCR beta chains appeared HLA-restricted. Data from an earlier analysis indicated that most TCR beta V segments were productive either about 87% or about 30% of the time.

In the case of this clone: Antigen unknown.

V lost 1 base and J lost 0, with 13 bases in between. The CDR3 extends over 16 amino acids. Germline CDR1 SGHTA, CDR2 FQGNSA. The PCR made use of 60 Vbeta and 13 Jbeta primers. The assay was immunoSEQ multiplex PCR, and TCRdb's table has in-frame clones only and misses some. The sample lists roughly 140,000 clones; approximately 83% were seen once. J is TRBJ2-7 and V is TRBV7-2, with D possibly matching TRBD2 (5 bases). The clonotype comes from a man aged 40-55 years in good health and CMV-seropositive. Source material: PBMCs. CDR3 loop: CASSLGSLGSSYEQYF. The CDR3 DNA follows: TGTGCCAGCAGCTTAGGATCGTTAGGGAGCTCCTACGAGCAGTACTTC.